This T cell receptor (beta chain) was recovered during a study of prognosis after radiotherapy for stage I lung cancer. Two-round multiplex PCR amplified TCR beta CDR3 from genomic DNA. Each TRBV and TRBJ gene had its own primer in the first PCR round. TCRdb passed the multiplex PCR reads through MiXCR, listing each CDR3 protein once. The sample lists just over 30,000 distinct CDR3 sequences, around 30% occurring once. Peripheral venous blood was drawn in roughly 5.4-milliliter volumes, with a draw taken at each of two separate time points. The V gene's germline CDR1 is MNHEY and CDR2 SVGEGT. Trimming removed 4 bases from V and 0 bases from J, with 12 bases in between. This CDR3 has 15 amino acids.

This TCR derives from a donor of 50 years or more with non-small cell lung cancer. Material: PBMCs, obtained before or after stereotactic body radiation therapy (not recorded which). V and J are TRBV6-2 or TRBV6-3 and TRBJ1-2; D remains unclear. The CDR3 sequence is CASSSGFQANYGYTF. CDR3 nucleotides: TGTGCCAGCAGTTCCGGGTTCCAAGCTAACTATGGCTACACCTTC.